This TCR beta chain appears in the sequencing data of a study of metastatic and nonmetastatic thyroid tumors. TCRdb reassembled clones from the PCR reads with MiXCR. The sample lists 45,000 to 55,000 clones; approximately 26% were seen once. Germline values: CDR1 DFQATT, CDR2 SNEGSKA (reference sequence). Germline trimming cut 5 bases from V and 6 bases from J; bases unmatched to any gene: 8. CDR3 length: 14 amino acids. Before thyroid surgery, none of the patients had received any treatment. This clonotype was obtained from a male donor with papillary thyroid cancer or a benign thyroid nodule (not recorded which). Some clones in this sample may be carry-over from other donors' samples. The source material was blood. The chain is built from TRBV20-1 and TRBJ2-1; 9 positions match TRBD1. CDR3 coding DNA: TGCAGTGCTGAAGACGGGACAGGGATCAATGAGCAGTTCTTC. This sequence encodes CSAEDGTGINEQFF.